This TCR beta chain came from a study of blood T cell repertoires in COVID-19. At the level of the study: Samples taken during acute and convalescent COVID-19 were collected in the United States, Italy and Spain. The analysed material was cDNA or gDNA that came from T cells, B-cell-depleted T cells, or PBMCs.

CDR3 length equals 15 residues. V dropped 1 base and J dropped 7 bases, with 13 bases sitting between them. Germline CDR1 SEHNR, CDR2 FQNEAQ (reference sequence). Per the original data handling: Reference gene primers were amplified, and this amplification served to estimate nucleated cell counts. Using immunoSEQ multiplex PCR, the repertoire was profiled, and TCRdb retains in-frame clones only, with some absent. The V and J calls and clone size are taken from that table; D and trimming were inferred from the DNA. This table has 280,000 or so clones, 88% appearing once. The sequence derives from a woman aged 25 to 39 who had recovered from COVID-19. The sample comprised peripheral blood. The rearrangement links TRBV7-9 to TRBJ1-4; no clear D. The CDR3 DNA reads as TGTGCCAGCAGCTTAGAGGAGAAGTTGGGTGAAAAACTGTTTTTT. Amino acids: CASSLEEKLGEKLFF.